The present T cell receptor beta chain was sequenced within a study of beta chain features in type 1 diabetes. Study details: Sorted cells numbering roughly 98,000,000 were examined across all samples.

The purity of all sorted populations exceeded 98%. General study points: Patients' naive, central memory and regulatory TCRB repertoires appeared more alike than those of healthy donors. The study found moderately but significantly shorter TCRB CDR3s in all four CD4+ subsets of Type 1 diabetes patients.

Germline CDR1 SEHNR, CDR2 FQNEAQ (reference sequence). This CDR3 is 15 amino acids long. Trimming took 1 base from V and 5 from J, leaving 15 bases between them. Of the isolated RNA, all was reverse transcribed, and so the sequenced material was expressed TCRB transcripts. Sequenced by immunoSEQ multiplex PCR; TCRdb stores in-frame clones only, minus some. The data show approximately 600,000 clones, 9.5% to 15% seen once. On this clone itself: What it recognizes is unknown.

The source of this sequence is a man aged 25 to 40 with type 1 diabetes. The chain combines TRBV7-9 with TRBJ2-7; tentative D call: TRBD1 (7 bases). Sequencing was performed on naive CD4+ T cells from blood. The CDR3 DNA sequence: TGTGCCAGCAGCTTAGGTTCAGGGGGACTCAACGAGCAGTACTTC. This encodes CASSLGSGGLNEQYF.